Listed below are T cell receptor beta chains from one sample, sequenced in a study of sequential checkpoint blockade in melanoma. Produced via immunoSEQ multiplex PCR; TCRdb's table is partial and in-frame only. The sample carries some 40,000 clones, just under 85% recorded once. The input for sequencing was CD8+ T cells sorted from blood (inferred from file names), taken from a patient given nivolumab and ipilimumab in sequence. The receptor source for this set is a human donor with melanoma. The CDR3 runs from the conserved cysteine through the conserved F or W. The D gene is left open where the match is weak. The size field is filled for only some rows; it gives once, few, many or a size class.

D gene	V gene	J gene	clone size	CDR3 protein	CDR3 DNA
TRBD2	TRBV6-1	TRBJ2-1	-	CASRGIAGGVHEQFF	TGTGCCAGCAGGGGGATAGCGGGAGGGGTCCATGAGCAGTTCTTC
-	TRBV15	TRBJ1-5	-	CATSREPGSENQPQHF	TGTGCCACCAGCAGAGAGCCGGGGTCGGAAAATCAGCCCCAGCATTTT
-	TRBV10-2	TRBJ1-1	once	CASSDIGGGTEAFF	TGCGCCAGCAGTGATATAGGCGGGGGCACTGAAGCTTTCTTT
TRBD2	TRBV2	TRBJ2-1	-	CASSGLIAGMVPNEQFF	TGTGCCAGCAGTGGACTGATAGCGGGAATGGTCCCCAATGAGCAGTTCTTC
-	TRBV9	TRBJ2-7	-	CASSSTSSDYEQYF	TGTGCCAGCAGCTCCACTAGCTCTGACTACGAGCAGTACTTC
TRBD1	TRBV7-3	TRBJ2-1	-	CASSLGTGGGYNEQFF	TGTGCCAGCAGTTTGGGGACAGGGGGCGGTTACAATGAGCAGTTCTTC
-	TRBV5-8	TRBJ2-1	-	CASSFSSGLYNEQFF	TGTGCCAGCAGCTTCTCAAGCGGCCTTTACAATGAGCAGTTCTTC
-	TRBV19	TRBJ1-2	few	CASSEGYGYTF	TGTGCCAGTAGTGAGGGATATGGCTACACCTTC
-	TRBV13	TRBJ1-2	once	CASTPQGNYGYTF	TGTGCCAGCACCCCCCAGGGAAACTATGGCTACACCTTC
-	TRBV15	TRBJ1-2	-	CATSRDKGDAAGYTF	TGTGCCACCAGCAGAGATAAGGGGGATGCGGCTGGCTACACCTTC
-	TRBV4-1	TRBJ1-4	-	CASSQGEFEGEKLFF	TGCGCCAGCAGCCAAGGGGAGTTCGAAGGTGAAAAACTGTTTTTT
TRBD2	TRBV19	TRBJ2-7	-	CASSIVRGVVHEQYF	TGTGCCAGTAGTATCGTACGGGGGGTTGTCCACGAGCAGTACTTC
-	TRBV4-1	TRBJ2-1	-	CASMEGSSYNEQFF	TGCGCCAGCATGGAGGGGAGCTCCTACAATGAGCAGTTCTTC
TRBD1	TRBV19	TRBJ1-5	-	CASSIGPQGGSNQPQHF	TGTGCCAGTAGTATAGGTCCACAGGGGGGTAGCAATCAGCCCCAGCATTTT
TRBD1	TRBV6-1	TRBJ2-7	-	CASRGRGLEEQYF	TGTGCCAGCCGTGGCAGGGGGCTAGAGGAGCAGTACTTC
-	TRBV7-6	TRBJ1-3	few	CASSLARTLGNTIYF	TGTGCCAGCAGCTTAGCCAGGACTCTCGGAAACACCATATATTTT
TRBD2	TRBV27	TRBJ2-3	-	CASSLLAGGPGDTQYF	TGTGCCAGCAGTTTACTAGCGGGAGGGCCTGGGGATACGCAGTATTTT
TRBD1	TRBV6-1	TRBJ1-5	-	CASSEAGTDGNQPQHF	TGTGCCAGCAGTGAAGCAGGGACAGATGGCAATCAGCCCCAGCATTTT
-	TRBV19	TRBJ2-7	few	CASSMGHGAYEQYF	TGTGCCAGTAGTATGGGTCACGGAGCCTACGAGCAGTACTTC
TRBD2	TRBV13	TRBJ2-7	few	CASSSGGENEQYF	TGTGCCAGCAGCTCGGGGGGGGAGAACGAGCAGTACTTC
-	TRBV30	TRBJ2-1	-	CAWSVTGGEQFF	TGTGCCTGGAGTGTGACGGGGGGCGAGCAGTTCTTC
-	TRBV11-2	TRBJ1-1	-	CASSPLTGHLDTEAFF	TGTGCCAGCAGCCCGTTAACGGGACACCTTGACACTGAAGCTTTCTTT
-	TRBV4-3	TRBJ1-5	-	CASSPLEGGDQPQHF	TGCGCCAGCAGCCCCTTGGAGGGGGGGGATCAGCCCCAGCATTTT
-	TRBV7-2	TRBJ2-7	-	CASSWGVGNEQYF	TGTGCCAGCAGCTGGGGGGTAGGGAACGAGCAGTACTTC
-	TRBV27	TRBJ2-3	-	CASSLLRAVSTDTQYF	TGTGCCAGCAGTTTATTGAGGGCAGTAAGCACAGATACGCAGTATTTT
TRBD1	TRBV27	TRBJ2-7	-	CASSTRQGEQYF	TGTGCCAGCAGTACCCGACAGGGCGAGCAGTACTTC
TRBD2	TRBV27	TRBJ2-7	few	CASSPVAGSYEQYF	TGTGCCAGCAGTCCCGTAGCGGGCTCCTACGAGCAGTACTTC
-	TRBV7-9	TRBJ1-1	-	CASSWAGSNTEAFF	TGTGCCAGCAGCTGGGCAGGGTCCAACACTGAAGCTTTCTTT
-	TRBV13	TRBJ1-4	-	CASSPGGSEKLFF	TGTGCCAGCAGCCCCGGTGGTTCTGAAAAACTGTTTTTT
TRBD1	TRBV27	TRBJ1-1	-	CASSYSTGKASVLWKAFF	TGTGCCAGCAGTTACTCGACAGGGAAAGCTTCAGTCCTGTGGAAGGCTTTCTTT
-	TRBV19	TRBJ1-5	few	CASSLYSQPQHF	TGTGCCAGTAGTCTCTACAGCCAGCCCCAGCATTTT
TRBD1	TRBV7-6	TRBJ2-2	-	CASRSTPGTGAGELFF	TGTGCCAGCAGATCTACCCCCGGGACAGGGGCCGGGGAGCTGTTTTTT
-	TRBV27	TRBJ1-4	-	CASSRSGVGEKLFF	TGTGCCAGCTCTCGGTCGGGGGTAGGCGAAAAACTGTTTTTT